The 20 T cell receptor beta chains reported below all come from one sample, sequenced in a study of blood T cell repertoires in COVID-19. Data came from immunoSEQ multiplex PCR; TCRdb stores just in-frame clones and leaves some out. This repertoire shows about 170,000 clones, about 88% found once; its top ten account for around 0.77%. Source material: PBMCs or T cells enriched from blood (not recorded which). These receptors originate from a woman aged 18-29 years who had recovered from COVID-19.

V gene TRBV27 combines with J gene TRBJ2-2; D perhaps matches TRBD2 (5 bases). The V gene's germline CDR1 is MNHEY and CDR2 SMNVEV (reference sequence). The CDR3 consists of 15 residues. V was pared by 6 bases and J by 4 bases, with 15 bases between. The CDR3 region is CASRLGAILTGELFF. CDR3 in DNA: TGTGCCAGCAGACTAGGAGCTATTCTCACCGGGGAGCTGTTTTTT.

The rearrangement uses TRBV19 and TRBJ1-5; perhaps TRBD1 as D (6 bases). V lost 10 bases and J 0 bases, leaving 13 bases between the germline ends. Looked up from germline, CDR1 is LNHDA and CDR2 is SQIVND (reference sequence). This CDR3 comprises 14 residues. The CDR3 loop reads CANKGGNSNQPQHF. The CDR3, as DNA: TGTGCCAACAAGGGGGGGAATAGCAATCAGCCCCAGCATTTT.

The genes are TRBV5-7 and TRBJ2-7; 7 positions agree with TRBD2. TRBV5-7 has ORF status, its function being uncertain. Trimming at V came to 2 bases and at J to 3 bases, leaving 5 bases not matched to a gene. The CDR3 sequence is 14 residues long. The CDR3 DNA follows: TGTGCCAGCAGCTTAAGCGGGATCCTCTACGAGCAGTACTTC. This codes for CASSLSGILYEQYF.

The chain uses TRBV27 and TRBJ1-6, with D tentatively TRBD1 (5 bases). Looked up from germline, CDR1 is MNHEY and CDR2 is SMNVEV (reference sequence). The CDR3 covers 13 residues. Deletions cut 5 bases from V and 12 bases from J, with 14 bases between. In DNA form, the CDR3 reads TGTGCCAGCAGTCTTTCGGGGGGGAAACCCCTCCACTTT. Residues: CASSLSGGKPLHF.

CDR3 in DNA: TGTGCCAGCAGTTCCCCGGGACTAGCGGGACTCAACACCGGGGAGCTGTTTTTT. It translates to CASSSPGLAGLNTGELFF. The genes are TRBV28 and TRBJ2-2; 13 nucleotides align to TRBD2. The CDR3 sequence is 18 residues long. Germline CDR1 MDHEN, CDR2 SYDVKM. V was clipped by 4 bases and J by 2 bases; unmatched bases: 7.

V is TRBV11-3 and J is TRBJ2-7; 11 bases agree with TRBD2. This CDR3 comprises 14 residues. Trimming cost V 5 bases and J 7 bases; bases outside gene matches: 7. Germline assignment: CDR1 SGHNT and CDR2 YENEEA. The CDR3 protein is CASSKLAGDGEQYF. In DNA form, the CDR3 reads TGTGCCAGCAGCAAACTAGCGGGAGATGGAGAGCAGTACTTC.

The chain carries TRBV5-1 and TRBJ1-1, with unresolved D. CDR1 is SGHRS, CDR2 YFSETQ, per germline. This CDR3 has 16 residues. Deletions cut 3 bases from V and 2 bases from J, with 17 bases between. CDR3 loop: CASSSNPTIVNTEAFF. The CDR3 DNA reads TGCGCCAGCAGCTCAAACCCTACCATTGTCAACACTGAAGCTTTCTTT.

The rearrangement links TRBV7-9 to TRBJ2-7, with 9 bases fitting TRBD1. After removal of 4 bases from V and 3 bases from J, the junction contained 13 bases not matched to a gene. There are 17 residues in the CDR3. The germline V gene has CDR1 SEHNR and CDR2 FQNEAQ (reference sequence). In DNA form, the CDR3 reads TGTGCCAGCAGCTACACCCCGGGACAGGGTGGCAACTACGAGCAGTACTTC. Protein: CASSYTPGQGGNYEQYF.

CDR3 amino acids: CASSTTASSGNTIYF. The CDR3 bases are TGTGCCAGTAGTACTACAGCCTCCTCTGGAAACACCATATATTTT. The rearrangement joins TRBV19 to TRBJ1-3; D remains unclear. Germline V gene lookup returns CDR1 LNHDA and CDR2 SQIVND (reference sequence). Deletions cut 4 bases from V and 0 bases from J, with 10 bases between. This CDR3 comprises 15 residues.

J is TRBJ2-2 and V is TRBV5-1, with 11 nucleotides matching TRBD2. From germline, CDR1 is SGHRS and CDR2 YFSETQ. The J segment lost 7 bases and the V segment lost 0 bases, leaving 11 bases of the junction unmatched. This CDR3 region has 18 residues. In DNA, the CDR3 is TGCGCCAGCAGCTTGGAGGGATCTCTAGCGGGAGGCCACGGGGAGCTGTTTTTT. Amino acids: CASSLEGSLAGGHGELFF.

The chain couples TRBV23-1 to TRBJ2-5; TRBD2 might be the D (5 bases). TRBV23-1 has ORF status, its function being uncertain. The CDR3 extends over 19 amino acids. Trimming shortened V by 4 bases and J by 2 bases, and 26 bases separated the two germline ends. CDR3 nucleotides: TGCGCCAGCAGTCCCCACCTAGGGATTATTAGGGAGAAACAAGAGACCCAGTACTTC. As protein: CASSPHLGIIREKQETQYF.

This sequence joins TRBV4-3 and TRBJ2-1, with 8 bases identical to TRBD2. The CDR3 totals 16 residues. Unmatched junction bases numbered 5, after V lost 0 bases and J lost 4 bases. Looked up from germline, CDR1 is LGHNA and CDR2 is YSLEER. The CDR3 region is CASSQDSGTLYNEQFF. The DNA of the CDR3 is TGCGCCAGCAGCCAAGATAGCGGGACTCTGTACAATGAGCAGTTCTTC.

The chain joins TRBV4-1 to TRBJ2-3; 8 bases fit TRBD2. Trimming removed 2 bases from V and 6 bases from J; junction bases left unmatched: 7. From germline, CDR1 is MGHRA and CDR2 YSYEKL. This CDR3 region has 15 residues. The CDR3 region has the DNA TGCGCCAGCAGCCAACCCAGCGGGAGCCTCGATACGCAGTATTTT. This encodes CASSQPSGSLDTQYF.

CDR3 in amino acids: CASSPRTGVLANYGYTF. As DNA, the CDR3 is TGTGCCAGCAGCCCCCGGACAGGAGTTCTAGCTAACTATGGCTACACCTTC. V and J are TRBV11-2 and TRBJ1-2; TRBD1 aligns across 7 bases. Losses at the gene ends were 5 bases for V and 0 bases for J; bases not matched to a gene: 12. CDR1 and CDR2 (germline): SGHAT, FQNNGV. The CDR3 is made up of 17 amino acids.

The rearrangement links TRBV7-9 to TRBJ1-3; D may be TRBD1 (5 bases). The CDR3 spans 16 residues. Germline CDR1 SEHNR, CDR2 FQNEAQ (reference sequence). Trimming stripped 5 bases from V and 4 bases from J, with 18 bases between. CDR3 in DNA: TGTGCCAGCAGCCCGCGGGGCATGGGGCCAGGAAACACCATATATTTT. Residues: CASSPRGMGPGNTIYF.

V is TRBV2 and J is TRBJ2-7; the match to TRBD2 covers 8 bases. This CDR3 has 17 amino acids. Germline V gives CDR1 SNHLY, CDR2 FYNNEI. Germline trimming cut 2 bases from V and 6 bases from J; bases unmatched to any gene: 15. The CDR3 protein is CASSETGSQSGSGEQYF. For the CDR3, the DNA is TGTGCCAGCAGTGAAACCGGAAGCCAGAGCGGGAGTGGCGAGCAGTACTTC.

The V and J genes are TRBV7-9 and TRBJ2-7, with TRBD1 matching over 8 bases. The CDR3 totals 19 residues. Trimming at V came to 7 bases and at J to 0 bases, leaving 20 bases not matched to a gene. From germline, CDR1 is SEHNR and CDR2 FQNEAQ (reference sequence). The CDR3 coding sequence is TGTGCCAGCATCCGGTGGCTCGGGACAGGCCCGAGGGGCTCCTACGAGCAGTACTTC. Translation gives CASIRWLGTGPRGSYEQYF.

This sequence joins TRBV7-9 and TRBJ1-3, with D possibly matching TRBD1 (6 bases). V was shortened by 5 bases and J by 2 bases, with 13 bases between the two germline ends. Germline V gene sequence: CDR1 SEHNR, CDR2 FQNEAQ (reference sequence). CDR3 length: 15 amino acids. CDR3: CASSKQGIAGNTIYF. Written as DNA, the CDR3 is TGTGCCAGCAGCAAACAGGGTATTGCTGGAAACACCATATATTTT.

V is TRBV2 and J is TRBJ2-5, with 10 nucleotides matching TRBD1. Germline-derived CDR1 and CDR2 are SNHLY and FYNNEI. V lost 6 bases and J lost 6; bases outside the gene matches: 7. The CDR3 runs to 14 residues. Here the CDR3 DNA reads TGTGCCAGCAGGACGACAGGGGGCGCGAAGACCCAGTACTTC. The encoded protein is CASRTTGGAKTQYF.

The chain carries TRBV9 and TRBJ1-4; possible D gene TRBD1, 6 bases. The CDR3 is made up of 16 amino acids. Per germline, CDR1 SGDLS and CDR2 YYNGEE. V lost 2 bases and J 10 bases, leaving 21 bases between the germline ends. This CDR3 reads CASSVGTTGADRKLFF. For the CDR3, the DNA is TGTGCCAGCAGCGTTGGGACGACAGGAGCAGACCGAAAACTGTTTTTT. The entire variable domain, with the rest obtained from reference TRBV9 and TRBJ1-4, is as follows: DSGVTQTPKHLITATGQRVTLRCSPRSGDLSVYWYQQSLDQGLQFLIQYYNGEERAKGNILERFSAQQFPDLHSELNLSSLELGDSALYFCASSVGTTGADRKLFFGSGTQLSVL.